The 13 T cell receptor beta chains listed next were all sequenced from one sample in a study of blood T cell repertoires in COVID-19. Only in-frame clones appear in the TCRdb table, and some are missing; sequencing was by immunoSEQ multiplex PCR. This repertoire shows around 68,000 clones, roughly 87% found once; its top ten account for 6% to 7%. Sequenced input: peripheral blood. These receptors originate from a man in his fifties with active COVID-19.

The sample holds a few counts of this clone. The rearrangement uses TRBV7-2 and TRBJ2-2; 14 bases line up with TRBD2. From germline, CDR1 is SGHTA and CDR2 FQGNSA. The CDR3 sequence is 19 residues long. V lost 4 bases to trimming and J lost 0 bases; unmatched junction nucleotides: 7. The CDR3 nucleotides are TGTGCCAGCAGCTACGGGACTAGCGGGAGTAGTGCGAACACCGGGGAGCTGTTTTTT. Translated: CASSYGTSGSSANTGELFF.

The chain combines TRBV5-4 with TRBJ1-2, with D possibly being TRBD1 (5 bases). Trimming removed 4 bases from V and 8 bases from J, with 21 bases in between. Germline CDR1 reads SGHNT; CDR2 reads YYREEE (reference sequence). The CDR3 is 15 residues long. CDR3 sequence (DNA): TGTGCCAGCAGCCTCTCCGGACACTCCATTATCGGCTACACCTTC. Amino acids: CASSLSGHSIIGYTF.

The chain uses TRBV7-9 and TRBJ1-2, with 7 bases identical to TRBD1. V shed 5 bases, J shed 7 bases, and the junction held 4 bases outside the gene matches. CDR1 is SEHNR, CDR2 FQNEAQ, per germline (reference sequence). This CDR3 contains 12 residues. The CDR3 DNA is TGTGCCAGCAGCCTGGACAGGCCTGGCTACACCTTC. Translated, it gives CASSLDRPGYTF.

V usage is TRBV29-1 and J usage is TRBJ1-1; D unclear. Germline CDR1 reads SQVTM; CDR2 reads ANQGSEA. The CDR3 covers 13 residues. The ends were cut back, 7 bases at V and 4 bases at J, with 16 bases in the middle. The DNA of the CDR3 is TGCAGCGCCGATCGACGCCAGGTCACTGAAGCTTTCTTT. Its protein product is CSADRRQVTEAFF.

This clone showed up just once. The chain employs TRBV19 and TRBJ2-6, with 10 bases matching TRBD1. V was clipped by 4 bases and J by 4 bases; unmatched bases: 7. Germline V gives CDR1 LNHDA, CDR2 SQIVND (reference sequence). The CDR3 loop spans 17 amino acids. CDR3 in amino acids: CASSTGTGVSGANVLTF. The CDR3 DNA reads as TGTGCCAGTAGTACCGGGACAGGGGTATCCGGGGCCAACGTCCTGACTTTC.

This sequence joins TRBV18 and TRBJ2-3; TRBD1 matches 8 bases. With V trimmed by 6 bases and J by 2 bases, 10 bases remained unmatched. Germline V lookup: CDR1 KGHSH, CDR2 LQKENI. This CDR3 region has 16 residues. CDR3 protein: CASSLSRDRFTDTQYF. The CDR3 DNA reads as TGTGCCAGCTCTTTAAGCCGGGACAGGTTCACAGATACGCAGTATTTT.

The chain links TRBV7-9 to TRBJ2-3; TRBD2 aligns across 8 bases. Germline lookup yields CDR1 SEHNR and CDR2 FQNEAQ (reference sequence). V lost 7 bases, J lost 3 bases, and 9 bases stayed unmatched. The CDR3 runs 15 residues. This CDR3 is CASTRSGSSTDTQYF. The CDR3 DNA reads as TGTGCCAGCACCCGAAGCGGGAGCTCGACAGATACGCAGTATTTT.

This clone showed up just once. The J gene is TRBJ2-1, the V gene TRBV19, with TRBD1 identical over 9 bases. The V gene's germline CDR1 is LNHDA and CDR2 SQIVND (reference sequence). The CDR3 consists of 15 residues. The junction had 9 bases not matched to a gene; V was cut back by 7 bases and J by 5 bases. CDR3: CASTPRTGEHNEQFF. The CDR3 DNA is TGTGCCAGTACTCCTAGGACAGGGGAACACAATGAGCAGTTCTTC.

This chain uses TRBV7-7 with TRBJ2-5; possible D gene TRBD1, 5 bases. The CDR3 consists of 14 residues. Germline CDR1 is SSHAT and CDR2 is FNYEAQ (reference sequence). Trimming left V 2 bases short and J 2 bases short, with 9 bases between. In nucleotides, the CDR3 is TGTGCCAGCAGCTTATCGTCAGGGCAAGAGACCCAGTACTTC. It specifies CASSLSSGQETQYF.

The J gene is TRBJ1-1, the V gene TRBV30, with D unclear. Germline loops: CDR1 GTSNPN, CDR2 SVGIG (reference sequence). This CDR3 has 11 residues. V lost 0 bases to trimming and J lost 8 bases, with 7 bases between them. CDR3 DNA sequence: TGTGCCTGGAGTGTAGCCGCCGAAGCTTTCTTT. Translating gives CAWSVAAEAFF.

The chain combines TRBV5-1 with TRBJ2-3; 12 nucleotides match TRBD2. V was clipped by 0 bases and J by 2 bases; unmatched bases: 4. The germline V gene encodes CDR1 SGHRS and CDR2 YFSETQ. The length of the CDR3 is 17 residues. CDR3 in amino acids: CASSLGLAGALTDTQYF. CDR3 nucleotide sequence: TGCGCCAGCAGCTTGGGACTAGCGGGGGCCCTCACAGATACGCAGTATTTT.

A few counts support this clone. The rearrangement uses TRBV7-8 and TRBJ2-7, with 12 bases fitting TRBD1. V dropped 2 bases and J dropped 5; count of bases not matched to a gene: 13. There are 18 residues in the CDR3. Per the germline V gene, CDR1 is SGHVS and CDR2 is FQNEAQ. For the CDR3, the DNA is TGTGCCAGCAGCTTAAGGGGGGACAGGGGGCTAGCGGGAGACGAGCAGTACTTC. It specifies CASSLRGDRGLAGDEQYF.

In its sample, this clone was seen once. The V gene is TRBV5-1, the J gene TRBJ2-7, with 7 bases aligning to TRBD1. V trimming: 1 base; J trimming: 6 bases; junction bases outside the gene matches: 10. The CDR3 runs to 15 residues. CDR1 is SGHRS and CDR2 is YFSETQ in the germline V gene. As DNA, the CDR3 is TGCGCCAGCAGCTTGAACGGAGACAGGGAGACCGAGCAGTACTTC. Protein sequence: CASSLNGDRETEQYF.